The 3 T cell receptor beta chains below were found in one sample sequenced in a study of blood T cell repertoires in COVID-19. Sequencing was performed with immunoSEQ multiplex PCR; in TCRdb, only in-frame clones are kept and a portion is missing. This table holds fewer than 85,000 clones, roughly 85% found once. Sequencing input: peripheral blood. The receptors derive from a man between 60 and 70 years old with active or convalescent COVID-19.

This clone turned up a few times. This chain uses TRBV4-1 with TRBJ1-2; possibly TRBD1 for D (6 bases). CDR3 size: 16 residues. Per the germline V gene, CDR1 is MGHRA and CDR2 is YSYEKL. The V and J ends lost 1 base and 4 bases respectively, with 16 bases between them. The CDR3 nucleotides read TGCGCCAGCAGCCAAGTGAATTACAGGGAGAGCTATGGCTACACCTTC. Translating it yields CASSQVNYRESYGYTF.

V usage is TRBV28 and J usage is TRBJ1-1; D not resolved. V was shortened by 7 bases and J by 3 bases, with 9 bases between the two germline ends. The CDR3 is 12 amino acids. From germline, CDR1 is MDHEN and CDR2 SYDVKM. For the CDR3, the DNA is TGTGCCAGCATGTTACAAGACACTGAAGCTTTCTTT. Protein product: CASMLQDTEAFF.

CDR3 coding DNA: TGTGCCAGCAGCTTAGTTGGTGGGCAGGAACTGTTTTTT. Translating it yields CASSLVGGQELFF. The chain joins TRBV7-2 to TRBJ1-4; D gene unclear. The CDR3 extends over 13 amino acids. Germline lookup yields CDR1 SGHTA and CDR2 FQGNSA. V lost 1 base and J lost 12, with 12 bases in between.